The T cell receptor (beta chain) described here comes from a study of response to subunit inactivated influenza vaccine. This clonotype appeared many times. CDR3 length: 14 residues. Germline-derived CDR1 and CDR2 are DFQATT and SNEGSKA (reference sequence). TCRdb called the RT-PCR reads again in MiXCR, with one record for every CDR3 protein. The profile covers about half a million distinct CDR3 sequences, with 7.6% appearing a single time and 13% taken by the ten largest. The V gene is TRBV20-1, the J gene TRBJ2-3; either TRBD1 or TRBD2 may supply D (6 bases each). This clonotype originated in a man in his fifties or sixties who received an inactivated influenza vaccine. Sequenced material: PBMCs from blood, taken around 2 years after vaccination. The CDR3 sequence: CSAFWGAVTDTQYF. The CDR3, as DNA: TGCAGCGCTTTCTGGGGGGCTGTCACAGATACGCAGTATTTT.